This T cell receptor beta chain was found in a study of cytomegalovirus exposure and HLA in healthy donors (dated by TCRdb to the late 2010s). About the full investigation: According to an earlier analysis of a few hundred of the donors, roughly 180 million T cells yielded 100 million or so unique TCR beta sequences and about 300 Gb of sequence data. The study aimed to test whether signatures of past pathogen exposure could be identified by cataloging public T cell receptors. In a later genetic analysis, genome-wide SNP genotypes for about three fifths of the roughly 670 donors were used, and that subset was treated as a discovery cohort. Both class I and class II loci were covered by HLA typing, at four-digit resolution. Roughly five DR-DQ haplotypes were treated as single units for association and clustering because of strong linkage in the cohort. Of the roughly 400 genotyped donors, approximately 83% fell in the genetic ancestry cluster associated with self-reported Caucasian donors. Donor age, sex, ethnicity and CMV serostatus were compiled together with the repertoire data. The study profiled the T cell repertoires of about 720 subjects by immunosequencing and related them to cytomegalovirus serostatus. The study combined high-throughput TCR immunosequencing, statistical association of individual TCRs with disease status, and machine learning to predict cytomegalovirus infection status. Among 398 genotyped donors of the cohort, an average of about 220,000 unique TCR beta nucleotide sequences was sequenced per donor, of which 15% to 20% were non-productive. Every discovery cohort repertoire had been produced on one sequencing platform. To decide whether each TCR beta V gene segment behaved as functional or pseudogenic, an earlier analysis of fewer than 750 of the donors relied on high-throughput TCR beta sequencing. Approximately 330 gigabases of sequencing data and around 88 million unique TCR sequences made up an early release that covered about 640 HLA-typed donors. Typing coverage differed by locus: A, B, C, DRB1 and DQB1 were typed in about 620-630 donors, DQA1 in 500 to 550, DPA1 in over 600, and DPB1 in roughly 470. A separate validation cohort of 100 to 150 different subjects was used in addition to the approximately 700-subject first cohort. A later analysis re-examined previously published TCR beta repertoires from just over 650 donors and added high-resolution HLA genotyping to investigate patterns of TCR occurrence. The later analysis used no new phenotypic data to find candidate immune exposures, relying instead on TCR beta sequences and their occurrence across donors. General conclusions and limits of the study: Several of the top co-occurrence clusters appeared to be linked to parvovirus B19, influenza, CMV and Epstein-Barr virus, according to a later analysis. The earlier analysis of around 600 of the donors excluded seventeen rarely observed V segments, including chromosome 9 orphons, because counts were too low. Because HLA typing was unavailable for some donors at each locus, only the typed subset was used in association tests. In a later analysis, HLA-associated TCR beta chains were found to be more clonally expanded and to have lower generation probabilities than equally common non-associated chains. The classifier was reported to diagnose cytomegalovirus status with high specificity and sensitivity in both the original cohort and the validation cohort. Three of the identified cytomegalovirus-associated TCR beta chains were confirmed in vitro to be specific for cytomegalovirus antigens. In an earlier analysis of roughly 560 of the donors, most TCR beta V segments were observed in productive rearrangements about 87% or about 30% of the time, broadly matching IMGT annotations. Presence/absence analyses assumed roughly uniform sequencing depth across donors, an assumption that may not hold. CMV serostatus was the only immune exposure information available for the cohort. When HLA alleles, especially DR and DQ, strongly co-occurred, attributing TCR associations to individual alleles was difficult. Some IMGT-functional V segments, including TRBV6-2 and TRBV6-3, could not be distinguished by the 87-base-pair reads and were therefore excluded. A later genetic analysis reported fewer N-insertions in productive TCRs among donors in an Asian-associated ancestry cluster than the roughly 700-donor mean. A later analysis associated about 16,000 TCR beta sequences with specific HLA alleles at a false discovery rate of 0.05. The cohort was sequenced for TCR beta chains only, and without alpha or paired-chain data the features that could be detected were limited. A total of 150 or so TCR beta chains were listed by the study as associated with cytomegalovirus. According to the authors, the approach could potentially be generalized to other disease states and immunological phenotypes. V-gene and J-gene trimming of TCR beta chains was associated with a missense DCLRE1C variant in a later genetic analysis, and the association was replicated in an independent cohort. Most TCR sequences were observed very rarely across donors, whereas some public TCRs were present in many individuals. A further reported finding was that TCR beta sequences accurately predicted the HLA-A and HLA-B alleles for most subjects in the first cohort. A later analysis found that TCR association rates varied across HLA loci, with DRB1 alleles showing the most associated TCRs and HLA-C alleles the fewest. The sequencing pipeline was judged likely to have produced a cluster of highly shared sequence variants as a technical artifact. Linkage disequilibrium might explain the correlated functional status among segregating V segments, but an unknown experimental factor could not be ruled out. Most CMV-associated TCR beta chains appeared to be HLA-restricted in a later analysis, and the HLA associations seemed to be driven largely by CMV exposure.

The cohort comprised 670 or so healthy bone marrow donors. At the time of sampling, all cohort members were nominally healthy, though unrecorded immune exposures were likely present. The donor was CMV seropositive and was included in the group of 290 or so seropositive cohort members. Every donor gave a peripheral blood sample, and the peripheral blood mononuclear cells from that sample were used for TCR beta sequencing. The Qiagen DNeasy Blood Extraction Kit was used to extract genomic DNA from the blood cell samples. Details on this clone: Its binding antigen is unknown.

Reading from cysteine to phenylalanine, the CDR3 counts 15 amino acids. Kept here is only the CDR3 DNA, which spans 45 bases and is read in frame from base 1. Per the germline V gene, MGHRA is the CDR1 and YSYEKL is the CDR2. V was cut back by 1 base and J by 5 bases, leaving a gap of 14 bases between them. The library came from the immunoSEQ multiplex PCR assay. For the multiplex PCR, a mixture combining 60 forward primers for TCR Vbeta segments and 13 reverse primers for TCR Jbeta segments was used. A multiplex PCR assay on genomic DNA amplified the CDR3 region of rearranged TCR beta genes. The Illumina HiSeq System was used to sequence the amplified TCR beta libraries as 87-base-pair reads. In the authors' own workflow: A later analysis tallied roughly 78 million unique TCR beta chains across the 650 to 750 repertoires, and about 12 million of those chains were shared by two or more donors. A nearest-neighbor algorithm error-corrected the raw reads and collapsed the reads into unique sequences, merging closely related sequences to remove PCR and sequencing errors. CDR3 sequences were aligned to IMGT reference sequences to assign V, D and J gene segments. For a sequence to be retained, a match of at least six nucleotides was required to both a V gene segment and a J gene segment. A rearrangement counted as productive if the CDR3 had no stop codons and remained in frame with V and J, and every other rearrangement counted as non-productive. CDR3 was defined according to IMGT convention as the region running from the second conserved V-encoded cysteine to the conserved J-encoded phenylalanine. The earlier analysis of 500 to 650 of the donors excluded any sequence lacking an unambiguous match to a single V gene segment. In an earlier analysis of several hundred of the donors, V segments were called functional above 56.7% productive rearrangements and were called segregating when the between-donor standard deviation exceeded 5%. A statistical classification framework was built to diagnose cytomegalovirus status from the catalog of TCR beta chain sequences. In a later analysis, TCR nucleotide sequences were compared against IMGT/GENE-DB human TR gene sequences so that V and J genes could be assigned. In a later analysis, CDR3 sequences and most-parsimonious VDJ recombination scenarios were assigned using the TCRdist pipeline. In a later analysis, each TCR beta chain was defined by its CDR3 amino acid sequence together with its V-gene family, and reads without a unique V-gene family were excluded. As a way to deal with suspected cross-contamination and a sequencing artifact, a later analysis dropped roughly 600 nucleotide sequences that were highly shared and had low generation probability. In a later analysis, a clonal expansion index was calculated for each public chain from normalized within-repertoire ranks of inferred template counts. In a later analysis, generation probabilities were computed with a VDJ recombination model fitted to out-of-frame rearrangements, and the resulting probabilities were checked against IGoR. In a later analysis, hypergeometric tests were used to score TCR-TCR, TCR-HLA and TCR-CMV co-occurrence, with a repertoire-size bias correction applied to TCR pairs. In a later analysis, false discovery rates were estimated by permuting HLA or CMV assignments 20 times. In a later analysis, co-occurring TCRs were grouped with DBSCAN, and TCRdist sequence similarity was added when clustering was performed within HLA-allele-positive subsets. Repertoires with fewer than 30,000 or more than 120,000 public chains were left out of co-occurrence clustering, as were about 5 repertoires with anomalous nucleotide sharing. Held by TCRdb, this immuneACCESS table contains in-frame sequences only and omits some clones. Under half of the omission traces to an unresolved V gene where checked; the cause of the rest is unknown. V, J and clone size derive from that table, while D and trimming were established from the DNA sequence. The sample table holds tens of thousands of clones. The ten largest clones add up to about 11% of the sample.

The V gene is TRBV4-1 and the J gene is TRBJ2-5, with a tentative D gene TRBD1 over 6 matching bases. This clonotype was obtained from a woman aged 45-60 years in good health and CMV-seropositive. Sequenced sample: PBMCs. The base sequence is TGCGCCAGCAGCCAAGGAGGGCAGGGGCGGGAGACCCAGTACTTC. Its protein product is CASSQGGQGRETQYF.